The T cell receptor (beta chain) under discussion was sequenced for a study of OX40 agonist ivuxolimab in advanced cancers. Turning to the study itself: Enrollees could have had prior anti-PD-1, anti-PD-L1 or anti-CTLA-4 therapy, which under 50% had received.

The study, taken as a whole, reports: The investigators did not determine what antigen specificity the expanded peripheral T cells had.

Notes on this clone: No antigen is known for it.

This CDR3 is built from 15 residues. CDR1 SGDLS and CDR2 YYNGEE come from the germline V gene. The junction had 5 bases not matched to a gene; V was cut back by 3 bases and J by 9 bases. Here immunoSEQ multiplex PCR was the method, and the copy in TCRdb shows in-frame clones only, minus some. Of 80,000 or so clones listed, about 83% were seen once; the top ten hold roughly 25%. The rearrangement links TRBV9 to TRBJ1-6, with 11 bases fitting TRBD1. This receptor was identified in an adult with an advanced solid tumor such as melanoma, head and neck, liver or kidney cancer. Sequencing was performed on CD4+ or CD8+ T cells sorted from blood, taken in a trial of the OX40 agonist ivuxolimab. The CDR3 sequence: CASSARDRGSSPLHF. Written as DNA, the CDR3 is TGTGCCAGCAGCGCCAGGGACAGGGGGAGTTCACCCCTCCACTTT.